Here is one T cell receptor beta chain with its context. The antigen remains undetermined. This sample stems from a study of T cells after yellow fever vaccination. In the study overall: Libraries from low-cell-number fractions were prepared with the SMART-Seq v4 Ultra Low Input RNA kit. Broader study findings: Detected again after the booster were most primary-vaccination clones, at about 96% CD4 and nearly 90% CD8.

TCRdb re-called the 5' RACE reads with MiXCR, one entry per CDR3 protein. The sample records about 430,000 distinct CDR3 sequences, 15% to 20% being singletons. The CDR3 extends over 15 amino acids. V lost 1 base to trimming and J lost 7 bases; unmatched junction nucleotides: 8. Germline lookup yields CDR1 SGHAT and CDR2 FQNNGV. The TCR comes from a man between 18 and 35 years old who received the YFV17D yellow fever vaccine. The input for sequencing was PBMCs, taken before the yellow fever booster vaccination. V gene TRBV11-2 combines with J gene TRBJ2-7, with 9 bases matching TRBD2. The CDR3 DNA reads as TGTGCCAGCAGCTTAGGCGGGGGGGACAGACAGGAGCAGTACTTC. This codes for CASSLGGGDRQEQYF.